These 21 T cell receptor beta chains were sequenced from one sample in a study of cytomegalovirus exposure and HLA in healthy donors. Primers for the PCR totalled 60 Vbeta and 13 Jbeta. This table comes from immunoSEQ multiplex PCR, and its TCRdb copy is limited to in-frame clones, with some not included. Of 90,000 to 130,000 clones detected, 76% appear once; the ten largest clones hold around an eighth. The sequenced material came from PBMCs. These receptors originate from a man aged 25-45 years in good health and CMV-seropositive.

This clone was detected once. The chain has TRBV11-2 and TRBJ2-1; D is unresolved. CDR3 length equals 13 residues. V lost 5 bases and J 15 bases, leaving 20 bases between the germline ends. Per the germline V gene, CDR1 is SGHAT and CDR2 is FQNNGV. CDR3 loop: CASSPSERPELFF. The CDR3 DNA follows: TGTGCCAGCAGCCCCTCGGAGCGCCCTGAACTGTTCTTC.

As concerns this clone: Other DNA sequences in this specimen translate into the identical CDR3. The chain links TRBV7-2 to TRBJ2-7; D uncertain. Per germline, CDR1 SGHTA and CDR2 FQGNSA. Trimming took 1 base from V and 2 from J, leaving 6 bases between them. The CDR3 consists of 13 residues. The CDR3 sequence is CASSLGTAYEQYF. The CDR3 nucleotides read TGTGCCAGCAGCTTAGGAACTGCCTACGAGCAGTACTTC.

V and J are TRBV30 and TRBJ1-2; 9 positions agree with TRBD1. Germline values: CDR1 GTSNPN, CDR2 SVGIG (reference sequence). This CDR3 spans 16 amino acids. V shed 0 bases, J shed 2 bases, and the junction held 7 bases outside the gene matches. In DNA form, the CDR3 reads TGTGCCTGGAGTGTACCCGGGACAGGGCTAAACTATGGCTACACCTTC. Amino acid sequence: CAWSVPGTGLNYGYTF.

CDR3 nucleotides: TGTGCCAGCAGGGCCTACAGGGGCCCCTACGAGCAGTACTTC. This gives the protein CASRAYRGPYEQYF. V usage is TRBV28 and J usage is TRBJ2-7, with 7 bases that match TRBD1. Germline V CDR1 and CDR2: MDHEN, SYDVKM. The CDR3 spans 14 residues. The junction had 7 bases not matched to a gene; V was cut back by 6 bases and J by 2 bases.

The chain carries TRBV6-5 and TRBJ2-5; maybe TRBD2 (5 bases). Germline V gene data show CDR1 as MNHEY and CDR2 as SVGAGI. Trimming stripped 3 bases from V and 5 bases from J, with 10 bases between. The CDR3 spans 13 residues. CDR3 amino acids: CASSYGGRETQYF. In DNA form, the CDR3 reads TGTGCCAGCAGTTATGGCGGGCGGGAGACCCAGTACTTC.

This clone was seen a single time. This chain links TRBV4-3 with TRBJ1-2, with D unresolved. Trimming removed 0 bases from V and 1 base from J, with 9 bases in between. The germline CDR1 and CDR2 sequences are LGHNA and YSLEER. The CDR3 is 15 amino acids. The CDR3 DNA reads as TGCGCCAGCAGCCAAGACAAGAGTCATAACTATGGCTACACCTTC. Its protein product is CASSQDKSHNYGYTF.

DNA for the CDR3: TGTGCTAGTGGTTTGCCTAGCGGGTCCTACGAGCAGTACTTC. It encodes CASGLPSGSYEQYF. The chain joins TRBV12-5 to TRBJ2-7, with 8 bases that match TRBD2. The CDR3 loop spans 14 amino acids. Trimming cost V 2 bases and J 1 base; bases outside gene matches: 1. Germline V gives CDR1 LGHNT, CDR2 FRNRAP. The whole variable domain, remainder taken from reference TRBV12-5 and TRBJ2-7, is DARVTQTPRHKVTEMGQEVTMRCQPILGHNTVFWYRQTMMQGLELLAYFRNRAPLDDSGMPKDRFSAEMPDATLATLKIQPSEPRDSAVYFCASGLPSGSYEQYFGPGTRLTVT.

This clone has only a few counts. This rearrangement joins TRBV30 to TRBJ1-6; 11 bases fit TRBD1. The CDR3 covers 15 residues. J lost 6 bases, V lost 7 bases, and 8 bases had no gene match. CDR1 is GTSNPN, CDR2 SVGIG, per germline (reference sequence). The CDR3, as DNA: TGTGCCTCCCTGGGACAGGGGGTCGGTAATTCACCCCTCCACTTT. Translating gives CASLGQGVGNSPLHF.

This chain links TRBV28 with TRBJ1-2; no firm D call. Germline V lookup: CDR1 MDHEN, CDR2 SYDVKM. This CDR3 spans 11 amino acids. The germline V and J ends were trimmed by 5 bases and 4 bases, with 5 bases remaining between them. Here the CDR3 DNA reads TGTGCCAGCAGTCAAGCCTATGGCTACACCTTC. Translation gives CASSQAYGYTF.

This clone was seen only a few times. V is TRBV9 and J is TRBJ2-1; maybe TRBD2 (5 bases). CDR1 is SGDLS, CDR2 YYNGEE, per germline. The length of the CDR3 is 11 residues. V lost 3 bases, J lost 12 bases, and 10 bases lay in between. The CDR3 region has the DNA TGTGCCAGCAGCGGATCAGGAGGGCAGTTCTTC. It translates to CASSGSGGQFF.

The gene calls are TRBV11-2 and TRBJ1-2; 7 positions match TRBD1. Looked up from germline, CDR1 is SGHAT and CDR2 is FQNNGV. Losses at the gene ends were 1 base for V and 6 bases for J; bases not matched to a gene: 5. This CDR3 spans 14 amino acids. Here the CDR3 DNA reads TGTGCCAGCAGCTTAGTACTGACAGGGAATGGCTACACCTTC. Translated, it gives CASSLVLTGNGYTF.

This clone occurred a few times. The chain recombines TRBV4-3 with TRBJ2-2, with 7 bases that match TRBD1. The germline V gene encodes CDR1 LGHNA and CDR2 YSLEER. With 0 bases clipped from V and 7 bases from J, the junction kept 5 bases outside the gene matches. The CDR3 runs to 15 residues. CDR3 nucleotide sequence: TGCGCCAGCAGCCAAGATCTTGGGGACAGCGGGGAGCTGTTTTTT. Translation: CASSQDLGDSGELFF.

The chain uses TRBV2 and TRBJ2-7; D call uncertain. CDR1 SNHLY and CDR2 FYNNEI come from the germline V gene. V was pared by 10 bases and J by 4 bases, with 17 bases between. This CDR3 spans 13 amino acids. CDR3 region: CAITRADSYEQYF. The CDR3 DNA reads as TGTGCCATCACCCGAGCAGACTCTTACGAGCAGTACTTC.

CDR3 nucleotide sequence: TGTGCCAGCAGTTTGACAGGGAATGAAAAACTGTTTTTT. Translation gives CASSLTGNEKLFF. V gene TRBV28 combines with J gene TRBJ1-4, with TRBD1 matching 7 bases. The V gene end was trimmed by 3 bases and the J gene end by 5 bases; junction bases not matched to a gene: 0. The CDR3 loop spans 13 amino acids. Germline-derived CDR1 and CDR2 are MDHEN and SYDVKM.

This clone appeared a single time. V usage is TRBV7-2 and J usage is TRBJ2-2; 9 bases map to TRBD1. CDR3 length equals 18 residues. Germline trimming cut 5 bases from V and 3 bases from J; bases unmatched to any gene: 13. The V gene's germline CDR1 is SGHTA and CDR2 FQGNSA. CDR3 protein: CASSPPGTGFFDTGELFF. As DNA, the CDR3 is TGTGCCAGCAGCCCACCCGGGACAGGGTTTTTTGACACCGGGGAGCTGTTTTTT.

The gene calls are TRBV10-3 and TRBJ2-5, with TRBD1 matching 9 bases. The germline V gene has CDR1 ENHRY and CDR2 SYGVKD. The J segment lost 5 bases and the V segment lost 4 bases, leaving 8 bases of the junction unmatched. The CDR3 contains 15 residues. This CDR3 is CAISGGQGTWETQYF. In nucleotides, the CDR3 is TGTGCCATCAGTGGAGGACAGGGGACTTGGGAGACCCAGTACTTC.

This sequence joins TRBV27 and TRBJ2-7, with 7 bases fitting TRBD1. CDR3 length: 15 residues. V lost 2 bases, J lost 3 bases, and 7 bases stayed unmatched. Germline CDR1 MNHEY, CDR2 SMNVEV (reference sequence). CDR3 sequence (DNA): TGTGCCAGCAGTTTAGCCGGACAGGCCTTCTACGAGCAGTACTTC. Encoded protein: CASSLAGQAFYEQYF.

The V gene is TRBV5-4, the J gene TRBJ2-3; 10 bases agree with TRBD2. The CDR3 runs to 16 residues. J gave up 2 bases and V 2 bases, and 5 bases lay outside the gene matches. Per the germline V gene, CDR1 is SGHNT and CDR2 is YYREEE (reference sequence). CDR3 DNA: TGTGCCAGCAGCTTTCTAGCGGGGGCCCTCACAGATACGCAGTATTTT. It encodes CASSFLAGALTDTQYF.

This clone was observed a few times. The gene calls are TRBV4-2 and TRBJ2-3; 10 bases fit TRBD2. Germline CDR1 and CDR2: LGHNA and YNFKEQ. The V and J ends lost 1 base and 9 bases, in that order; junction bases with no gene match: 10. The CDR3 is made up of 16 amino acids. This CDR3 reads CASSQASGGPTITQYF. The CDR3 region has the DNA TGTGCCAGCAGCCAAGCTAGCGGGGGACCGACGATAACGCAGTATTTT.

A single count supports this clone. V usage is TRBV7-9 and J usage is TRBJ2-3, with D hard to call. CDR1 is SEHNR, CDR2 FQNEAQ, per germline (reference sequence). V was pared by 5 bases and J by 8 bases, with 11 bases between. This CDR3 has 12 amino acids. The CDR3 sequence: CASSGKRGTQYF. In DNA form, the CDR3 reads TGTGCCAGCAGCGGAAAGAGAGGTACGCAGTATTTT.

In its sample, this clone was seen once. The CDR3 is CASTPRMADTQYF. In nucleotides, the CDR3 is TGTGCCAGTACCCCGAGGATGGCAGATACGCAGTATTTT. V gene TRBV19 combines with J gene TRBJ2-3; no reliable D call. Germline CDR1 reads LNHDA; CDR2 reads SQIVND (reference sequence). CDR3 length equals 13 residues. Trimming pared 7 bases from V and 4 bases from J, leaving 12 bases between.